This TCR beta chain derives from a study of shared T cell receptors in the human thymus. The data were produced by immunoSEQ multiplex PCR, yet TCRdb's version contains in-frame clones alone and is incomplete. In the table there are approximately 660,000 clones, more than 75% of which are singletons. Per germline, CDR1 DFQATT and CDR2 SNEGSKA (reference sequence). The V end lost 6 bases, the J end lost 8 bases, and 8 bases lay between the germline ends. This CDR3 has 10 residues. The same data also went into a second study, on human thymus T cells. That work adds: Corrective cardiac operations yielded the resected thymus tissue. Usage of V and J genes appeared biased in thymic and blood repertoires.

The sequence derives from a boy under two years old with a congenital heart defect. The chain links TRBV20-1 to TRBJ2-1; no clear D gene. Sequencing was carried out using thymocytes. As DNA, the CDR3 is TGCAGTGCAGAGAGAGATGAGCAGTTCTTC. Translated, it gives CSAERDEQFF.